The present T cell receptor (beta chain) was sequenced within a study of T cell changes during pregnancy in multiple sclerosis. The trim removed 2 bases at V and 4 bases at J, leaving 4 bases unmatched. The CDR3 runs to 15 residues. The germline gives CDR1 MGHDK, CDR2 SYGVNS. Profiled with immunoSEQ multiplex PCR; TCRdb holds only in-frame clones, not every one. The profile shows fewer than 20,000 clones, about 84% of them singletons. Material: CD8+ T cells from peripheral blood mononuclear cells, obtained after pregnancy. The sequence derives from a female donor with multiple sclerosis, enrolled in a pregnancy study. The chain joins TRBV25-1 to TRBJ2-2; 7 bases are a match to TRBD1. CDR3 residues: CASSERGQGTGELFF. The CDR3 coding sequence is TGTGCCAGCAGTGAAAGGGGGCAAGGCACCGGGGAGCTGTTTTTT.